The present T cell receptor (beta chain) was sequenced within a study of PD-L1 blockade in urothelial cancer (dated by TCRdb to between 2016 and 2019). The study in broad terms: Every patient began therapy around 2014 and was given atezolizumab 1,200 mg intravenously every 3 weeks. About 85% of the roughly 29 patients were identified as males with urothelial cancer of bladder origin, and a prior smoking history was reported by 18 of 29 patients. Patients had an ECOG performance status of 0 or 1 and had received between 0 and 3 prior chemotherapy regimens. Blood samples were analyzed at two time points: 3 weeks after treatment start (second dose) and 6 weeks after treatment start. A median of 141,255 T cells and around 81,000 unique TCRs was obtained from blood samples, and a median clonality of around 0.08 was observed. The study, an exploratory multi-omic analysis, examined somatic, immune and clinical correlates of response to PD-L1 blockade with atezolizumab in urothelial cancer. Pretreatment tumor samples, along with matched peripheral blood serially collected before and after atezolizumab treatment, were subjected to TCR sequencing. Durable clinical benefit meant progression-free survival longer than 6 months, and TCR features were also tested against progression-free and overall survival. Whole exome sequencing and RNA sequencing of pretreatment tumors were performed alongside TCR sequencing in the same patients. Durable clinical benefit was achieved by nine patients and was not achieved by 20 patients. Pretreatment blood TCR-seq was available for fewer than 30 patients, at least one posttreatment blood collection was obtained for 25 or so patients, and tumor TCR-seq was available for 25 or so patients.

Spanning cysteine to phenylalanine, the CDR3 consists of 18 amino acids. Only the CDR3 region is kept as DNA, spanning 54 bases read in frame from base 1. The germline V gene encodes CDR1 SSHAT and CDR2 FNYEAQ (reference sequence). Study-wide conclusions, independent of this receptor: Because the sample size was small (n ≈ 30) and many exploratory analyses were performed, the results are intended to be hypothesis-generating. Patients with durable benefit showed greater expansion of tumor-associated TCR clones in peripheral blood 3 weeks after starting treatment (n ≈ 23, p = 0.022). A pretreatment peripheral blood TCR clonality below the median was linked to improved progression-free and overall survival.

A remark on this clone: Its antigen is not yet known. Compared with germline, one end of the junction differs, possibly owing to a read error.

The sample's time point label, in plain terms: pretreatment peripheral blood. A total of 29 patients with locally advanced or metastatic urothelial carcinoma, treated at Memorial Sloan Kettering on a trial protocol, made up the cohort. Peripheral blood mononuclear cells were collected from each patient pretreatment and during treatment, giving between 1 and 8 total time points per patient. The Qiagen DNeasy Blood extraction kit was used to purify genomic DNA from total PBMCs and tumor samples. Collected pretreatment and during treatment, PBMCs were isolated and stored as previously described. To estimate absolute template abundance from read counts, synthetic TCR analog templates were spiked into each PCR. The immunoSEQ assay was used to amplify TCRbeta CDR3 regions from genomic DNA with bias-controlled V and J gene primers. Sequencing of rearranged TCRbeta segments was done at approximately 20X coverage. The published analysis was carried out like this. Clustering was used to correct sequencing errors, and CDR3s were annotated against IMGT to assign V, D and J genes. Downstream analyses used only productive TCRbeta rearrangements, leaving out any out-of-frame or stop-codon sequences. Clonality was calculated as one minus the Shannon entropy normalized by the log of the number of unique productive sequences. Fisher's exact test with Benjamini-Hochberg correction, using a cutoff of adjusted p below 0.01, was how clones that differed between time points or between blood and tumor were identified. TCRdb re-hosts the immuneACCESS table, in-frame sequences only. Its copies lack some clones; in the studies checked, an unresolved V gene accounts for under half of them, and the cause for the rest is not known. V, J and clone size are those of that table, while D and trimming were read from the DNA. Counted in this sample were roughly 130,000 clones; 70% to 85% of them appeared once. The ten largest make up 2.5% to 4% of the sample.

The sequence is built from TRBV7-7 and TRBJ2-7; TRBD2 agrees with 12 junctional bases. The clonotype was recovered from a man aged 45-60 years with urothelial cancer. Here the sequenced sample was PBMCs, taken around atezolizumab (anti-PD-L1) treatment. The nucleotide sequence reads as follows: TGTGCTAGCAGCTCGGGGCAGGGCGGACTAGCGGGGATCTACGAGCAGTACTTC. It encodes CASSSGQGGLAGIYEQYF. The entire variable domain, with the stretches around the CDR3 drawn from the reference TRBV7-7 and TRBJ2-7 proteins, is GAGVSQSPRYKVTKRGQDVTLRCDPISSHATLYWYQQALGQGPEFLTYFNYEAQPDKSGLPSDRFSAERPEGSISTLTIQRTEQRDSAMYRCASSSGQGGLAGIYEQYFGPGTRLTVT.